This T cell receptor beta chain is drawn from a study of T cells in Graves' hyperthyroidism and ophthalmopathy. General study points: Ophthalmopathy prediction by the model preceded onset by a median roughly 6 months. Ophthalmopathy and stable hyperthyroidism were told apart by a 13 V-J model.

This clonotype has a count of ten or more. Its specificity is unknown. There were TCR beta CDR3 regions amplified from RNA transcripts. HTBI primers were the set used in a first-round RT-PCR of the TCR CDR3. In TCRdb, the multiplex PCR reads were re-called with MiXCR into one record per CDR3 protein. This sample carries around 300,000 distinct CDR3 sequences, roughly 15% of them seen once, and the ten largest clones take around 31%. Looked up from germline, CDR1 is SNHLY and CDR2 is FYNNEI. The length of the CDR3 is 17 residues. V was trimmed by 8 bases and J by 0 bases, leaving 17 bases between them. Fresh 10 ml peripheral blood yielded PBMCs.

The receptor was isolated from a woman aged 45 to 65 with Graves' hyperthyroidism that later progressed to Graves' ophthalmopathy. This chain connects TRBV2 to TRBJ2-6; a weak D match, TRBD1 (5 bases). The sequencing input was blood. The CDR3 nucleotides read TGTGCCAGCGCAGGACAAGGGGTTTCCTCTGGGGCCAACGTCCTGACTTTC. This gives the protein CASAGQGVSSGANVLTF.